The rows below give T cell receptor beta chains drawn from one sample of a study of shared clonotypes between healthy human individuals. Method: immunoSEQ multiplex PCR; TCRdb's copy keeps in-frame clones and lacks some. This sample yields over a million clones, of which about 74% are seen a single time; roughly 1.5% belongs to the top ten. Sequenced: memory CD4+ T cells sorted from blood. The receptors shown here come from a man younger than 35 in good health. CDR3s include the opening cysteine and the closing phenylalanine or tryptophan. A D gene is named only where the DNA matches it firmly. Size values are once, few and many counts, or a class for expanded clones, and some rows have none.

V: TRBV10-3; J: TRBJ2-2; length: 13; D: -; size: -; DNA: TGTGCCATCAGTGCGGTCCTTCCGGGGGAGCTGTTTTTT; CDR3: CAISAVLPGELFF
V: TRBV6-1; J: TRBJ2-6; length: 17; D: -; size: -; DNA: TGTGCCAGCAGTGTAAGCGGGCAGGGTTCTGGGGCCAACGTCCTGACTTTC; CDR3: CASSVSGQGSGANVLTF
V: TRBV9; J: TRBJ2-3; length: 15; D: -; size: many; DNA: TGTGCCAGCAGCGTAGGGCTAGCGAGGACAGATACGCAGTATTTT; CDR3: CASSVGLARTDTQYF
V: TRBV18; J: TRBJ2-3; length: 14; D: TRBD2; size: -; DNA: TGTGCCAGCTCACCAAGTACTAGCGACGATACGCAGTATTTT; CDR3: CASSPSTSDDTQYF
V: TRBV7-9; J: TRBJ1-3; length: 14; D: -; size: -; DNA: TGTGCCAGCAGCCCGGACATCTCTGGAAACACCATATATTTT; CDR3: CASSPDISGNTIYF
V: TRBV4-1; J: TRBJ1-1; length: 16; D: -; size: -; DNA: TGCGCCAGCAGCCAGAGGGGTGCGGGGCTTAGCACTGAAGCTTTCTTT; CDR3: CASSQRGAGLSTEAFF
V: TRBV11-2; J: TRBJ2-3; length: 15; D: TRBD1; size: -; DNA: TGTGCCAGCAGCCATGGGGGACAGGGAGCAGATACGCAGTATTTT; CDR3: CASSHGGQGADTQYF
V: TRBV2; J: TRBJ2-3; length: 14; D: -; size: once; DNA: TGTGCCAGCAGTCCCTCCGGGATGGCAGATACGCAGTATTTT; CDR3: CASSPSGMADTQYF
V: TRBV7-8; J: TRBJ2-7; length: 13; D: TRBD2; size: -; DNA: TGTGCCAGCAGCTTCAGGGAGGGCTACGAGCAGTACTTC; CDR3: CASSFREGYEQYF
V: TRBV5-1; J: TRBJ2-5; length: 15; D: -; size: once; DNA: TGCGCCAGCAGCTCGGTCCCGGGCCCCCGGGAGACCCAGTACTTC; CDR3: CASSSVPGPRETQYF
V: TRBV4-1; J: TRBJ2-3; length: 15; D: -; size: -; DNA: TGCGCCAGCAGCCTAACGTCGGGGGATATTGATACGCAGTATTTT; CDR3: CASSLTSGDIDTQYF
V: TRBV2; J: TRBJ1-5; length: 15; D: -; size: once; DNA: TGTGCCAGCAGCCTCGGGTGGGGGAGCAATCAGCCCCAGCATTTT; CDR3: CASSLGWGSNQPQHF
V: TRBV5-4; J: TRBJ2-7; length: 11; D: -; size: -; DNA: TGTGCCAGCAGTGGTTCCTACGAGCAGTACTTC; CDR3: CASSGSYEQYF
V: TRBV2; J: TRBJ1-5; length: 16; D: TRBD1; size: once; DNA: TGTGCCAGCAGACAAACCTCCGGGACAGGGATGCAGCCCCAGCATTTT; CDR3: CASRQTSGTGMQPQHF
V: TRBV4-2; J: TRBJ1-1; length: 12; D: -; size: -; DNA: TGTGCCAGCAGCCAAGGGGGGGGTGAAGCTTTCTTT; CDR3: CASSQGGGEAFF
V: TRBV14; J: TRBJ2-3; length: 15; D: -; size: -; DNA: TGTGCCAGCAGTTACGTAGGGGGAGGCACAGATACGCAGTATTTT; CDR3: CASSYVGGGTDTQYF
V: TRBV10-1; J: TRBJ2-7; length: 14; D: -; size: -; DNA: TGCGCCAGCAGTGATCCCTCCTCCTCCTACGAGCAGTACTTC; CDR3: CASSDPSSSYEQYF
V: TRBV11-2; J: TRBJ2-1; length: 14; D: TRBD2; size: -; DNA: TGTGCCAGCAGCGTGGGACTAGCGAGCAATGAGCAGTTCTTC; CDR3: CASSVGLASNEQFF
V: TRBV29-1; J: TRBJ1-1; length: 12; D: TRBD1; size: -; DNA: TGCAGCGTTGCAGGGGGCGGGAATGAAGCTTTCTTT; CDR3: CSVAGGGNEAFF
V: TRBV5-1; J: TRBJ2-1; length: 16; D: TRBD2; size: -; DNA: TGCGCCAGCAGCTTGGATCTGCGGGGGGCATACAATGAGCAGTTCTTC; CDR3: CASSLDLRGAYNEQFF
V: TRBV18; J: TRBJ1-4; length: 15; D: -; size: -; DNA: TGTGCCAGCTCACCGCGAGGGAGGAATAATGAAAAACTGTTTTTT; CDR3: CASSPRGRNNEKLFF
V: TRBV6-5; J: TRBJ2-5; length: 13; D: -; size: -; DNA: TGTGCCAGTAGCCGAAGGCCATCAGAGACCCAGTACTTC; CDR3: CASSRRPSETQYF
V: TRBV10-1; J: TRBJ2-7; length: 14; D: -; size: -; DNA: TGCGCCAGCAGTGCGGGAGCAAGCTCCTACGAGCAGTACTTC; CDR3: CASSAGASSYEQYF
V: TRBV11-2; J: TRBJ2-7; length: 12; D: -; size: -; DNA: TGTGCCAGCAGCGCATGGGGGTACGAGCAGTACTTC; CDR3: CASSAWGYEQYF
V: TRBV6-1; J: TRBJ1-2; length: 13; D: -; size: few; DNA: TGTGCCAGCAGTGAACCTACTACTTATGGCTACACCTTC; CDR3: CASSEPTTYGYTF
V: TRBV30; J: TRBJ1-1; length: 15; D: -; size: -; DNA: TGTGCCTGGAGTGTACCCCCTCTGATGAACACTGAAGCTTTCTTT; CDR3: CAWSVPPLMNTEAFF
V: TRBV7-9; J: TRBJ1-2; length: 12; D: TRBD1; size: -; DNA: TGTGCCAGCAGCTTGACAGGGAATGGCTACACCTTC; CDR3: CASSLTGNGYTF
V: TRBV12-5; J: TRBJ1-2; length: 15; D: -; size: -; DNA: TGTGCTAGTGGTTTTGGGGATGGAGGGAAATATGGCTACACCTTC; CDR3: CASGFGDGGKYGYTF
V: TRBV18; J: TRBJ2-7; length: 14; D: -; size: -; DNA: TGTGCCAGCTCACCACCGGGACCGAGCTACGAGCAGTACTTC; CDR3: CASSPPGPSYEQYF
V: TRBV5-4; J: TRBJ2-5; length: 16; D: TRBD1; size: -; DNA: TGTGCCAGCAGCTCGACAGGGGGCCGACACCAAGAGACCCAGTACTTC; CDR3: CASSSTGGRHQETQYF
V: TRBV7-2; J: TRBJ2-3; length: 14; D: -; size: -; DNA: TGTGCCAGCACCTTTCTGGGCAGCACAGATACGCAGTATTTT; CDR3: CASTFLGSTDTQYF
V: TRBV30; J: TRBJ1-3; length: 15; D: TRBD1; size: -; DNA: TGTGCCTGGAGTGACAGGGGAAGAGGTGGAAACACCATATATTTT; CDR3: CAWSDRGRGGNTIYF
V: TRBV6-1; J: TRBJ1-1; length: 14; D: TRBD1; size: -; DNA: TGTGCCAGCAACGCCGGACAGGGAGGGACTGAAGCTTTCTTT; CDR3: CASNAGQGGTEAFF
V: TRBV5-1; J: TRBJ2-7; length: 15; D: TRBD2; size: -; DNA: TGCGCCAGCAGCTTGGAGCCTAGCGGGACCTACGAGCAGTACTTC; CDR3: CASSLEPSGTYEQYF
V: TRBV19; J: TRBJ1-3; length: 15; D: -; size: once; DNA: TGTGCCAGTCGACCAAAAACAGGGAGTGGAAACACCATATATTTT; CDR3: CASRPKTGSGNTIYF
V: TRBV2; J: TRBJ1-3; length: 13; D: TRBD1; size: -; DNA: TGTGCCAGCAGTACAGGGGGCAAAAACACCATATATTTT; CDR3: CASSTGGKNTIYF
V: TRBV6-6; J: TRBJ2-7; length: 15; D: -; size: -; DNA: TGTGCCGGCAGCCCCGGACAGACAAACGGATACGAGCAGTACTTC; CDR3: CAGSPGQTNGYEQYF
V: TRBV28; J: TRBJ2-3; length: 16; D: TRBD1; size: -; DNA: TGTGCCAGCAGTTTTTCTACAGGGGTAAGCACAGATACGCAGTATTTT; CDR3: CASSFSTGVSTDTQYF
V: TRBV18; J: TRBJ1-4; length: 15; D: -; size: -; DNA: TGTGCCAGCTCGATCCAACAGGGAAAGGTTGAAAAACTGTTTTTT; CDR3: CASSIQQGKVEKLFF
V: TRBV5-1; J: TRBJ2-5; length: 14; D: TRBD2; size: once; DNA: TGCGCCAGCAGCAATACAGCGGGGTGGGAGACCCAGTACTTC; CDR3: CASSNTAGWETQYF
V: TRBV5-6; J: TRBJ2-1; length: 15; D: TRBD2; size: -; DNA: TGTGCCAGCATTTTGACTAGCGGGAGAGGGAATGAGCAGTTCTTC; CDR3: CASILTSGRGNEQFF
V: TRBV28; J: TRBJ1-5; length: 14; D: -; size: -; DNA: TGTGCCAGCAACCTAAAGGGGGGAAGGGAGAGCCAGCATTTT; CDR3: CASNLKGGRESQHF
V: TRBV7-2; J: TRBJ1-6; length: 15; D: TRBD1; size: -; DNA: TGTGCCAGCAGCGTAGAACAGGGGGTGGAATCACCCCTCCACTTT; CDR3: CASSVEQGVESPLHF
V: TRBV6-1; J: TRBJ2-7; length: 14; D: -; size: -; DNA: TGTGCCATCCACTCGGGGGGCCTCTCCTACGAGCAGTACTTC; CDR3: CAIHSGGLSYEQYF
V: TRBV9; J: TRBJ1-5; length: 14; D: -; size: -; DNA: TGTGCCAGCAGCCCTCGTGACCACAATCAGCCCCAGCATTTT; CDR3: CASSPRDHNQPQHF
V: TRBV7-2; J: TRBJ1-5; length: 16; D: -; size: -; DNA: TGTGCCAGCAGTTCAAGTAGGGTTGTTGGCAATCAGCCCCAGCATTTT; CDR3: CASSSSRVVGNQPQHF
V: TRBV4-3; J: TRBJ2-1; length: 14; D: -; size: -; DNA: TGCGCCAGCAGCCAAGATCCTGGAGGAAATGAGCAGTTCTTC; CDR3: CASSQDPGGNEQFF
V: TRBV7-2; J: TRBJ1-1; length: 14; D: -; size: -; DNA: TGTGCCAGCAGCTCCATCAGGGCGAACACTGAAGCTTTCTTT; CDR3: CASSSIRANTEAFF
V: TRBV5-1; J: TRBJ1-4; length: 14; D: -; size: -; DNA: TGCGCCAGCAGCTTGGCAGGGCAGGGTGAAAAACTGTTTTTT; CDR3: CASSLAGQGEKLFF
V: TRBV11-2; J: TRBJ2-5; length: 15; D: -; size: -; DNA: TGTGCCAGCAGCTTTGGGGCAGTGTACCAAGAGACCCAGTACTTC; CDR3: CASSFGAVYQETQYF
V: TRBV27; J: TRBJ1-2; length: 14; D: -; size: few; DNA: TGTGCCAGCAGTTTCGGCCCGCCTAACTATGGCTACACCTTC; CDR3: CASSFGPPNYGYTF
V: TRBV4-1; J: TRBJ2-1; length: 17; D: TRBD2; size: -; DNA: TGCGCCAGCAGCCAAGATAGAAGCGGGAGCTCCTACAATGAGCAGTTCTTC; CDR3: CASSQDRSGSSYNEQFF